The clone carrying this TCR beta chain was recorded once. What it recognizes is unknown. The data originate from a study of sequential checkpoint blockade in melanoma. On the study more broadly: After nivolumab or ipilimumab alone, about 20 patients had week-13 rebiopsies.

The ends were cut back, 3 bases at V and 8 bases at J, with 19 bases in the middle. The CDR3 totals 15 residues. The germline CDR1 and CDR2 sequences are MGHDK and SYGVNS. Overall study findings and caveats: Tumor T-cell fraction and clonality correlated with PD-L1 and CD8+ counts. Pretreatment TIL clonality tracked with response in the nivolumab-first arm.

Treatment in this sample: randomized to nivolumab then ipilimumab (arm A) or the reverse (arm B). DNA-damaging chemotherapy had not been given to any patient beforehand. Clones were read by immunoSEQ multiplex PCR, and TCRdb kept only the in-frame ones, dropping some. Of nearly 2,500 clones in the sample, about 15% were seen once. Sequencing used tumor tissue (inferred from file names), obtained from a patient given nivolumab and ipilimumab in sequence. The TCR comes from a human donor with melanoma. This chain joins TRBV25-1 and TRBJ1-2; no clear D. CDR3 sequence: CASSDPVNLLRGYTF. CDR3 nucleotides: TGTGCCAGCAGTGATCCCGTTAACCTCCTGAGGGGCTACACCTTC.